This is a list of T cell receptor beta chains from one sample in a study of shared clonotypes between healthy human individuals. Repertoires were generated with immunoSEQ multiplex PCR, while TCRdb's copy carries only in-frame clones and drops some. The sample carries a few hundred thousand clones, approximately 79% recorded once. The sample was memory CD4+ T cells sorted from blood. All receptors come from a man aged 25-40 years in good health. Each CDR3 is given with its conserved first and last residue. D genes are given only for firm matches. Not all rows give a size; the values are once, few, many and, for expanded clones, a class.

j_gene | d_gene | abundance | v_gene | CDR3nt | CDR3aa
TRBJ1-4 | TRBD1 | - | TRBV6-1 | TGTGCCAGCAGTGCTAACAGGGGATGGGAAAAACTGTTTTTT | CASSANRGWEKLFF
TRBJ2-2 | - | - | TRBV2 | TGTGCCAGCAGTGATTGGGGGGCGTCCGGGGAGCTGTTTTTT | CASSDWGASGELFF
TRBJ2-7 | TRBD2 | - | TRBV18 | TGTGCCAGCTCACCAGGATGGACTAGCGGGAGCTACGAGCAGTACTTC | CASSPGWTSGSYEQYF
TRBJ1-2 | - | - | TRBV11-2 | TGTGCCAGCAGCTTAGAAACGGACTATGGCTACACCTTC | CASSLETDYGYTF
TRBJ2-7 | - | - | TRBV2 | TGTGCCAGCAGAGCGGGCCCCTACGAGCAGTACTTC | CASRAGPYEQYF
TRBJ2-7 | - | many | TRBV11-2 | TGTGCCAGCAGCTTAGTAGCGCGGGCCTCCTACGAGCAGTACTTC | CASSLVARASYEQYF
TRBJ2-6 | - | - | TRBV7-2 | TGTGCCAGCAGACCCCCTGCCAGCCCTCGTATGGCCAACGTCCTGACTTTC | CASRPPASPRMANVLTF
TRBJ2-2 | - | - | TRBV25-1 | TGTGCCAGCAGTGACAGGGGAAACACCGGGGAGCTGTTTTTT | CASSDRGNTGELFF
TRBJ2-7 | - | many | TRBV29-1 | TGCAGCGTTGGGGGGTCGGGCGAGCAGTACTTC | CSVGGSGEQYF
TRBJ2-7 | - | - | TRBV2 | TGTGCCAGCTCCCCTTCCGGGTTATACGAGCAGTACTTC | CASSPSGLYEQYF
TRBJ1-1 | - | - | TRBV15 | TGTGCCACCAGCATACCCGGGAGCCAGAACACTGAAGCTTTCTTT | CATSIPGSQNTEAFF
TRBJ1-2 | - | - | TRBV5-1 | TGCGCCAGCAGCTTGGGGCAGGGTGGCGGCTACACCTTC | CASSLGQGGGYTF
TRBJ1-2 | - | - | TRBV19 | TGTGCCAGTGCGGTGGTGCGGGGGAACTATGGCTACACCTTC | CASAVVRGNYGYTF
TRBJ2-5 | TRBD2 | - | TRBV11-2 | TGTGCCAGCAGCTTGGGGAGCGGGAATTTCTTAGAGACCCAGTACTTC | CASSLGSGNFLETQYF
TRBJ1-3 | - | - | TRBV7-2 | TGTGCCAGCAGCTTAGTTGGGGGGACATCTGGAAACACCATATATTTT | CASSLVGGTSGNTIYF
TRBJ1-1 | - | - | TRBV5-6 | TGTGCCAGCGCCGAAGGGGCTCGCCTATTGACAATGACTGAAGCTTTCTTT | CASAEGARLLTMTEAFF
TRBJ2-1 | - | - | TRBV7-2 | TGTGCCAGCAGCTTTCGGCGGGCCGTATCTAATGAGCAGTTCTTC | CASSFRRAVSNEQFF
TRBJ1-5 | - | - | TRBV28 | TGTGCCAGCAGTTTATGGGGCCCTCAGCCCCAGCATTTT | CASSLWGPQPQHF
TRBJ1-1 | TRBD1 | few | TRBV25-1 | TGTGCCAGCAGTGAATCGGGACAGGGGAGGGAAGCTTTCTTT | CASSESGQGREAFF
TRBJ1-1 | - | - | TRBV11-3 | TGTGCCAGCAGCTTAGGTGTGGTGGGGAACACTGAAGCTTTCTTT | CASSLGVVGNTEAFF
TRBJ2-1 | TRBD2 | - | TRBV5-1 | TGCGCCAGCAGCTTGGCCCCGCGACTAGCGGGAGGGTTAGAGGGCCACAATGAGCAGTTCTTC | CASSLAPRLAGGLEGHNEQFF
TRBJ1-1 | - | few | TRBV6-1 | TGTGCCAGCAGTGAAGGGTCTGCAGGGAACACTGAAGCTTTCTTT | CASSEGSAGNTEAFF
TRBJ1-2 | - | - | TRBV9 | TGTGCCAGCAGCAGGGACCGCCACTATGGCTACACCTTC | CASSRDRHYGYTF
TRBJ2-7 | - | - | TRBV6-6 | TGTGCCAGCAGTCACGATTACTACGAGCAGTACTTC | CASSHDYYEQYF
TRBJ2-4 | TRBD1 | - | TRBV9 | TGTGCCAGCAGTGAACTTCCGGGACAGGGTCCTTTGGACAAAAACATTCAGTACTTC | CASSELPGQGPLDKNIQYF
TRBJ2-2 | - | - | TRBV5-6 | TGTGCCAGCAGCTTGACCGCGAGCTCGAACACCGGGGAGCTGTTTTTT | CASSLTASSNTGELFF
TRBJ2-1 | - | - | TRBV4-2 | TGTGCCAGCAGCCAAAGAGCGGGCGGGATAGGCAATGAGCAGTTCTTC | CASSQRAGGIGNEQFF
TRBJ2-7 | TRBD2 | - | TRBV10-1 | TGCGCCAGCAGTGAGGGACTAGCGGGTTATTACGAGCAGTACTTC | CASSEGLAGYYEQYF